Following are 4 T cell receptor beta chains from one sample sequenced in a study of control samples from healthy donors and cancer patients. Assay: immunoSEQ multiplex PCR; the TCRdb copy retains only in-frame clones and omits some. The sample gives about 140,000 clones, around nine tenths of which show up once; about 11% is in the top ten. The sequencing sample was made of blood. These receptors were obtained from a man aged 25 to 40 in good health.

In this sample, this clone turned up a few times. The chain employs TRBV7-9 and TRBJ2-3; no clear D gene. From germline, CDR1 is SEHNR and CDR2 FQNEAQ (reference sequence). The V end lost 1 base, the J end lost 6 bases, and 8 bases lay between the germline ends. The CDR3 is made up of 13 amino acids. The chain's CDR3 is CASSLEGWDTQYF. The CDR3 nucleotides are TGTGCCAGCAGCTTAGAGGGTTGGGATACGCAGTATTTT. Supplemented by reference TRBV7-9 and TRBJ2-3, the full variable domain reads DTGVSQNPRHKITKRGQNVTFRCDPISEHNRLYWYRQTLGQGPEFLTYFQNEAQLEKSRLLSDRFSAERPKGSFSTLEIQRTEQGDSAMYLCASSLEGWDTQYFGPGTRLTVL.

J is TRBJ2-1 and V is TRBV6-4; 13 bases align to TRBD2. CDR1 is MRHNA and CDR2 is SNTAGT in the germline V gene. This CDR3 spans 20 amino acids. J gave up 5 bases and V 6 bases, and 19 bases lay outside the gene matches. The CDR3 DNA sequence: TGTGCCAGCAGAGACGGACTAGCGGGAGTTCTGGTTGGGTTAGACAATGAGCAGTTCTTC. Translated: CASRDGLAGVLVGLDNEQFF.

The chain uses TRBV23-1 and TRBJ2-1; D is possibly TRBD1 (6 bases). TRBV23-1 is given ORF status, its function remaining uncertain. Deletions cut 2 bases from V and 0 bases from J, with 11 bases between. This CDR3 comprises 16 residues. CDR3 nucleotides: TGCGCCAGCAGTCAAGGGGGCTCCAGCTCCTACAATGAGCAGTTCTTC. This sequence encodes CASSQGGSSSYNEQFF.

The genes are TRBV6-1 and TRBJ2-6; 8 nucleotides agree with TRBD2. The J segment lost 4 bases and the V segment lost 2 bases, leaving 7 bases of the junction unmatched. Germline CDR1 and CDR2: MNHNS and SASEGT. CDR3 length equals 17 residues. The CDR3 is CASSESWGLGGANVLTF. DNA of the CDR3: TGTGCCAGCAGTGAATCTTGGGGACTAGGGGGGGCCAACGTCCTGACTTTC.